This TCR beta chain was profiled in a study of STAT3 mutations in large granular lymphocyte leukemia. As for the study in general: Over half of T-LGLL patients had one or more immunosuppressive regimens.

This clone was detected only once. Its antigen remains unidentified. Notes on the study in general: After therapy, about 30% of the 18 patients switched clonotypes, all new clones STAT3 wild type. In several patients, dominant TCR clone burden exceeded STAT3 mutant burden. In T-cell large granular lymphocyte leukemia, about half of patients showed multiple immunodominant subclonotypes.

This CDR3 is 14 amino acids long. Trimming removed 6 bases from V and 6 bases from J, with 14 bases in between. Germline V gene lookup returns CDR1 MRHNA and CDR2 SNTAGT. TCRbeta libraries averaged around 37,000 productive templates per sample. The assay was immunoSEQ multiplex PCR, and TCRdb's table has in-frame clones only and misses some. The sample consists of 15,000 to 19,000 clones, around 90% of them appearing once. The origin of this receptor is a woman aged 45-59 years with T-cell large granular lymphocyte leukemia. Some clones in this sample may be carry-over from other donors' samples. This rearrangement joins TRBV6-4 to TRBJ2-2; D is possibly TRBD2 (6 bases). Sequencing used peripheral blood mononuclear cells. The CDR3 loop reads CASRPGGGAGELFF. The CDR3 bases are TGTGCCAGCAGGCCCGGTGGCGGGGCCGGGGAGCTGTTTTTT.